This entry features one TCR beta chain sequence. This clonotype was picked up a small number of times. The clone's antigen remains unknown. No base qualities exist here, and no much larger clone lies one base off it. PBMCs were isolated by Ficoll-Paque density gradient centrifugation. Trimming removed 4 bases from V and 7 bases from J, leaving 16 bases between the germline ends. The germline V gene (reference sequence) gives CDR1 as SEHNR and CDR2 as FQNEAQ. The CDR3 sequence holds 14 residues, the cysteine and phenylalanine included. Of all the DNA, just the CDR3 is kept, 42 bases in frame from base 1. This sample was taken from a study of T-cell memory formation after mild COVID-19 (dated by TCRdb to 2020 to 2022). Concerning the study at large: TCR sequence clusters from the two donors were largely donor specific. In a couple of donors, T-cell clones that expanded and contracted after mild COVID-19 were tracked by sequencing TCRalpha and TCRbeta repertoires over time. The cohort was made up of two young adult volunteers, one female and one male, who were previously healthy.

The sample was run on an Illumina NovaSeq 6000. TCRalpha and TCRbeta cDNA libraries were constructed by 5'RACE with constant-segment primers, with sample barcodes and unique molecular identifiers being introduced. RNA was extracted from every sample with Trizol reagent. Libraries were amplified in two PCR steps, with a second sample barcode and Illumina TruSeq adapters added in the second step. The libraries were sequenced on an Illumina NovaSeq using 2 x 150 bp paired-end reads. The published analysis was carried out like this. The reads were demultiplexed and collapsed into UMI-guided consensus sequences using migec v1.2.7. Using mixcr v2.1.11, the UMI consensuses were aligned to TRA and TRB V and J templates and assembled into clonotypes. A clonotype was counted as expanded or contracted only if both edgeR and NoisET called the change significant, with noise models trained on biological replicates. For edgeR calls, the thresholds were a false discovery rate-adjusted p below 0.01 and a log2 fold-change of 1. As an exploratory analysis of dynamics, max-normalized trajectories of the 1000 most abundant clonotypes were examined with PCA combined with hierarchical clustering. Separately sequenced CD4+ and CD8+ repertoires were used to assign the CD4 or CD8 phenotype of responding clones. TCRdb reanalyzed the raw reads on its own, using fastp at Q25 for trimming and MiXCR for clone calling, and kept in-frame beta chains. Each CDR3 protein gets just one entry, which takes the most common genes and DNA from the rows behind it. V and J calls and clone size were set by TCRdb, not the authors. The sample contains 250,000 to 350,000 distinct CDR3 sequences, roughly 15% of them found a single time. The ten biggest clones cover 22% of the sample.

Summary of the overall study and its limitations: Some responding clones were detected in pre-infection memory, which suggested that pre-existing cross-reactive memory T cells had joined the SARS-CoV-2 response. Whether the second-wave clones peaking on day 37 were SARS-CoV-2 specific was not confirmed. Contracting CD4+ clones were found mainly in CM and EM memory subsets, while CD8+ clones were enriched in EMRA. The study covered only two mild cases, and larger cohorts including severe cases with pre-infection samples were considered necessary. Balanced CD4/CD8 phenotypes were observed for clones contracting from day 15 to 85, whereas a bias towards CD4+ was observed for a second wave of clones expanding from day 15 to 37.

This sequence was found in a man aged 18 to 30 who had mild COVID-19 (a few samples of this study predate the infection). The sample titles of this study are shuffled in the database, so cell type and time point are left out; the donor was told from shared clones. The specimen was PBMCs or a T cell subset sorted from them (not recorded which). The chain uses TRBV7-9 and TRBJ2-5, with TRBD1 as a weak D call on 7 bases. This receptor has the CDR3 CASSSSDREVTQYF. The nucleotide sequence reads TGTGCCAGCAGCTCATCCGACAGGGAGGTGACCCAGTACTTC.